A single sample gave rise to the 17 T cell receptor beta chains below, sequenced in a study of precursors of human CD4 cytotoxic T cells. MiXCR, applied by TCRdb to the reads, yields one record per CDR3 protein. The table shows 490 or so distinct CDR3 sequences, with about 15% occurring only once. Four sorted CD4+ memory subsets, central memory, effector memory, IL-7R-high TEMRA and IL-7R-negative TEMRA, were UMI-sequenced. Sequencing used memory CD4+ T cells from blood (PBMCs). The receptors were gathered from a human donor in good health.

In this sample, this clonotype is large. The V call is TRBV28, the J call TRBJ2-1; 10 bases map to TRBD1. V was pared by 6 bases and J by 4 bases, with 6 bases of the junction left unmatched. The CDR3 totals 15 residues. Germline V gives CDR1 MDHEN, CDR2 SYDVKM. Written as DNA, the CDR3 is TGTGCCAGCAGCCCCGGGACAGGGGAGTACAATGAGCAGTTCTTC. Translated, it gives CASSPGTGEYNEQFF.

This clonotype came up once. A junction boundary mismatches the germline segment, possibly from a read error. The V gene is TRBV7-8, the J gene TRBJ2-3; TRBD2 matches 7 bases. Germline lookup yields CDR1 SGHVS and CDR2 FQNEAQ. CDR3 length: 16 residues. CDR3 protein: CASSPISGFSTETQYF. CDR3 nucleotides: TGTGCCAGCAGCCCAATTAGCGGGTTTAGCACAGAGACGCAGTATTTT.

This clonotype is large. The chain carries TRBV19 and TRBJ1-6; 8 positions agree with TRBD1. The length of the CDR3 is 16 residues. CDR1 and CDR2 from the germline V gene are LNHDA and SQIVND (reference sequence). V trimming: 3 bases; J trimming: 4 bases; junction bases outside the gene matches: 5. CDR3 sequence: CASSMTGVQYNSPLHF. The CDR3 DNA sequence: TGTGCCAGTAGTATGACAGGGGTTCAATATAATTCACCCCTCCACTTT.

The table lists this clonotype with a few counts. The V gene is TRBV18, the J gene TRBJ1-1, with TRBD1 as a possible D gene (5 bases). V was cut by 5 bases and J by 5 bases, with 18 bases left in between. CDR3 length: 15 amino acids. The germline V gene has CDR1 KGHSH and CDR2 LQKENI. CDR3 coding DNA: TGTGCCAGCTCAACCAACGGGGGGGGAGGAACTGAAGCTTTCTTT. It yields the protein CASSTNGGGGTEAFF.

This clonotype was seen a few times. V usage is TRBV18 and J usage is TRBJ2-3; 8 bases match TRBD1. Per the germline V gene, CDR1 is KGHSH and CDR2 is LQKENI. The CDR3 is made up of 16 amino acids. After removal of 4 bases from V and 6 bases from J, the junction contained 12 bases not matched to a gene. The CDR3: CASSLGTGNLTDTQYF. CDR3 in DNA: TGTGCCAGCTCACTCGGGACAGGAAACCTTACGGATACGCAGTATTTT.

The chain couples TRBV12-5 to TRBJ2-5; D call uncertain. V lost 0 bases, J lost 4 bases, and 15 bases lay in between. CDR1 LGHNT and CDR2 FRNRAP come from the germline V gene. The CDR3 length is 16 residues. As DNA, the CDR3 is TGTGCTAGTGGTTTGGTAAGAAGCGCTCCCGGAGAGACCCAGTACTTC. Translating it yields CASGLVRSAPGETQYF. Combining the CDR3 with reference TRBV12-5 and TRBJ2-5 gives the whole variable domain DARVTQTPRHKVTEMGQEVTMRCQPILGHNTVFWYRQTMMQGLELLAYFRNRAPLDDSGMPKDRFSAEMPDATLATLKIQPSEPRDSAVYFCASGLVRSAPGETQYFGPGTRLLVL.

This clonotype counts as large. The CDR3 protein is CASSYRDRNQPQHF. DNA of the CDR3: TGTGCCAGCAGCTACCGGGACAGAAATCAGCCCCAGCATTTT. J is TRBJ1-5 and V is TRBV7-2; 7 bases match TRBD1. V lost 4 bases and J lost 4; bases outside the gene matches: 4. The CDR3 consists of 14 residues. Germline assignment: CDR1 SGHTA and CDR2 FQGNSA. Together with reference TRBV7-2 and TRBJ1-5, the CDR3 gives the full variable domain: GAGVSQSPSNKVTEKGKDVELRCDPISGHTALYWYRQSLGQGLEFLIYFQGNSAPDKSGLPSDRFSAERTGGSVSTLTIQRTQQEDSAVYLCASSYRDRNQPQHFGDGTRLSIL.

The chain couples TRBV5-6 to TRBJ1-3, with D possibly TRBD1 on 5 matching bases. The CDR3 has 16 residues. Deletions cut 4 bases from V and 2 bases from J, with 16 bases between. Germline values: CDR1 SGHDT, CDR2 YYEEEE. The CDR3 region has the DNA TGTGCCAGCAGCCTCGGGACCCTGCGCACTGGAAACACCATATATTTT. Protein: CASSLGTLRTGNTIYF.

By share, this clonotype ranks as large. The chain carries TRBV5-5 and TRBJ2-7, with TRBD1 matching 9 bases. There are 16 residues in the CDR3. V was clipped by 0 bases and J by 4 bases; unmatched bases: 8. CDR1 and CDR2 from the germline V gene are SGHKS and YYEKEE (reference sequence). In DNA form, the CDR3 reads TGTGCCAGCAGCTTGGACGGGACAGGGTTATCTTACGAGCAGTACTTC. Residues: CASSLDGTGLSYEQYF.

This rearrangement joins TRBV5-8 to TRBJ1-2, with D unclear. Per germline, CDR1 SGHTS and CDR2 YDEGEE. The CDR3 consists of 14 residues. Trimming shortened V by 3 bases and J by 8 bases, and 17 bases separated the two germline ends. In DNA form, the CDR3 reads TGTGCCAGCAGCTCCCGATTAACCAGAAGGGGCTACACCTTC. As protein: CASSSRLTRRGYTF.

This sequence joins TRBV7-2 and TRBJ2-5; TRBD1 or TRBD2 may be the D gene (5 bases each). The CDR3 sequence is 16 residues long. V gave up 2 bases and J gave up 2 bases, with 15 bases separating them. Per the germline V gene, CDR1 is SGHTA and CDR2 is FQGNSA. CDR3: CASSLIAFGGQETQYF. The DNA for the CDR3 is TGTGCCAGCAGCTTAATTGCGTTTGGGGGTCAAGAGACCCAGTACTTC.

This clonotype was observed a few times. As DNA, the CDR3 is TGCGCCAGCAGCTTGGAGGAGGGAACAGATACGCAGTATTTT. The encoded protein is CASSLEEGTDTQYF. The chain is built from TRBV5-1 and TRBJ2-3, with a weak D call TRBD2 (6 bases). With 0 bases removed from V and 3 bases from J, the gap between germline ends came to 8 bases. CDR1 is SGHRS and CDR2 is YFSETQ in the germline V gene. CDR3 length: 14 amino acids.

By share, this clonotype counts as hyperexpanded (1% or more). V gene TRBV21-1 combines with J gene TRBJ1-6. TRBV21-1 is given as a pseudogene. The CDR3 runs to 13 residues. CDR3: CASSKAWVRPLHF. CDR3 DNA sequence: TGTGCCAGCAGCAAAGCGTGGGTGAGACCCCTCCACTTT.

This chain joins TRBV7-3 and TRBJ2-5; no firm D call. Between the trimmed V and J ends, which lost 5 bases and 1 base, there was a span of 8 bases. The CDR3 contains 13 residues. Germline V CDR1 and CDR2: SGHTA, FQGTGA. CDR3 in DNA: TGTGCCAGCAGCCCCCCCGGCCAAGAGACCCAGTACTTC. It yields the protein CASSPPGQETQYF.

This clonotype was detected a few times. The J gene is TRBJ1-5, the V gene TRBV10-3; no definite D call. CDR1 and CDR2 from the germline V gene are ENHRY and SYGVKD. V was clipped by 0 bases and J by 0 bases, with 6 bases between them. The CDR3 runs 15 residues. CDR3 coding DNA: TGTGCCATCAGTGAGTCGGAATTTAGCAATCAGCCCCAGCATTTT. As protein: CAISESEFSNQPQHF.

In its sample, this clonotype was seen a few times. The rearrangement joins TRBV6-5 to TRBJ2-3; D possibly corresponds to TRBD1 (6 bases). V lost 2 bases, J lost 0 bases, and 12 bases lay in between. CDR1 and CDR2 (germline): MNHEY, SVGAGI. The CDR3 totals 16 residues. The chain's CDR3 is CASSYTDRPSTDTQYF. CDR3 nucleotides: TGTGCCAGCAGTTACACGGACAGACCTAGCACAGATACGCAGTATTTT.

This clonotype has more than one count but fewer than ten. The chain couples TRBV24-1 to TRBJ1-5; possible D gene TRBD1, 5 bases. CDR3 size: 18 residues. V gave up 1 base and J gave up 1 base, with 16 bases separating them. Germline assignment: CDR1 KGHDR and CDR2 SFDVKD. Here the CDR3 reads CATSDLGLGGGSNQPQHF. CDR3 nucleotide sequence: TGTGCCACCAGTGATTTAGGGCTAGGTGGGGGGAGCAATCAGCCCCAGCATTTT.